A single sample is the source of the 28 T cell receptor beta chains below, sequenced in a study of OX40 agonist ivuxolimab in advanced cancers. Sequenced by immunoSEQ multiplex PCR; TCRdb stores in-frame clones only, minus some. The data contain approximately 90,000 clones, about 88% of them singletons. The specimen was CD4+ or CD8+ T cells sorted from blood, collected in a trial of the OX40 agonist ivuxolimab. All receptors come from an adult with an advanced solid tumor such as melanoma, head and neck, liver or kidney cancer.

This rearrangement joins TRBV5-1 to TRBJ2-3; 8 bases are shared with TRBD1. The CDR3 loop spans 15 amino acids. CDR1 is SGHRS and CDR2 is YFSETQ in the germline V gene. With V trimmed by 3 bases and J by 1 base, 4 bases remained unmatched. The CDR3 region is CASSYDRGGTDTQYF. As DNA, the CDR3 is TGCGCCAGCAGCTACGACAGGGGAGGCACAGATACGCAGTATTTT.

This sequence joins TRBV7-2 and TRBJ1-5; D not certain. The CDR3 runs to 12 residues. Trimming stripped 5 bases from V and 12 bases from J, with 14 bases between. The germline CDR1 and CDR2 sequences are SGHTA and FQGNSA. The CDR3: CASSLPSRGQHF. Here the CDR3 DNA reads TGTGCCAGCAGCCTCCCTAGCCGGGGCCAGCATTTT.

The J gene is TRBJ2-7, the V gene TRBV7-2; 9 bases match TRBD2. Germline values: CDR1 SGHTA, CDR2 FQGNSA. CDR3 length equals 18 residues. V lost 1 base, J lost 2 bases, and 12 bases stayed unmatched. CDR3 nucleotide sequence: TGTGCCAGCAGCTTAGAGGTCAGGGCGGGGGGGCCACCCTACGAGCAGTACTTC. Its protein is CASSLEVRAGGPPYEQYF.

The chain has TRBV7-2 and TRBJ1-1; D call uncertain. The V and J ends lost 0 bases and 6 bases respectively, with 11 bases between them. From germline, CDR1 is SGHTA and CDR2 FQGNSA. The CDR3 has 14 amino acids. CDR3 DNA: TGTGCCAGCAGCTTAGCCGGCCACCCGCCTGAAGCTTTCTTT. Protein sequence: CASSLAGHPPEAFF.

The chain is built from TRBV5-6 and TRBJ2-1, with D tentatively TRBD1 or TRBD2 (6 bases each). The V gene's germline CDR1 is SGHDT and CDR2 YYEEEE. This CDR3 comprises 15 residues. V gave up 4 bases and J gave up 2 bases, with 13 bases separating them. The DNA for the CDR3 is TGTGCCAGCAGCCTGAAGGGGGGAACCTACAATGAGCAGTTCTTC. Its translation is CASSLKGGTYNEQFF.

This chain uses TRBV19 with TRBJ1-1, with TRBD1 matching 7 bases. V gave up 7 bases and J gave up 5 bases; unmatched junction bases: 7. CDR3 length: 13 residues. The germline V gene encodes CDR1 LNHDA and CDR2 SQIVND (reference sequence). The CDR3 DNA follows: TGTGCCAGTACCCGACAGGGAATGACTGAAGCTTTCTTT. Amino acids: CASTRQGMTEAFF.

The chain recombines TRBV5-1 with TRBJ1-2, with 8 bases that match TRBD1. The CDR3 consists of 16 residues. CDR1 is SGHRS, CDR2 YFSETQ, per germline. With V trimmed by 4 bases and J by 8 bases, 16 bases remained unmatched. This chain's CDR3 is CASSLSTGGPPTGYTF. The CDR3 bases are TGCGCCAGCAGCCTATCCACAGGGGGGCCGCCCACCGGCTACACCTTC. Filled out from reference TRBV5-1 and TRBJ1-2, the complete variable domain reads KAGVTQTPRYLIKTRGQQVTLSCSPISGHRSVSWYQQTPGQGLQFLFEYFSETQRNKGNFPGRFSGRQFSNSRSEMNVSTLELGDSALYLCASSLSTGGPPTGYTFGSGTRLTVV.

A few counts support this clone. The V gene is TRBV4-1, the J gene TRBJ1-2, with 7 nucleotides matching TRBD1. J was trimmed by 0 bases and V by 6 bases; bases with no gene match: 7. Germline V gives CDR1 MGHRA, CDR2 YSYEKL. The CDR3 length is 15 residues. CDR3 in DNA: TGCGCCAGCAGACCCCCGACAGGGCCTAACTATGGCTACACCTTC. Its translation: CASRPPTGPNYGYTF.

This sequence joins TRBV5-5 and TRBJ2-3, with D perhaps assigned TRBD1 or TRBD2 (5 bases each). The CDR3 has 16 residues. From germline, CDR1 is SGHKS and CDR2 YYEKEE (reference sequence). V was pared by 5 bases and J by 0 bases, with 16 bases between. In DNA, the CDR3 is TGTGCCAGCAGGGGACGAAGGGGTTTAAGCACAGATACGCAGTATTTT. This translates into CASRGRRGLSTDTQYF.

The chain is built from TRBV6-1 and TRBJ2-7, with D possibly matching TRBD2 (5 bases). CDR1 and CDR2 (germline): MNHNS, SASEGT. V was trimmed by 2 bases and J by 2 bases, leaving 13 bases between them. The CDR3 runs 15 residues. CDR3 loop: CASSESWTGTYEQYF. As DNA, the CDR3 is TGTGCCAGCAGTGAATCTTGGACGGGGACCTACGAGCAGTACTTC.

The chain's CDR3 is CASSFGEAGEQYF. The CDR3 region has the DNA TGTGCCAGCAGCTTCGGGGAAGCGGGCGAGCAGTACTTC. The rearrangement links TRBV11-1 to TRBJ2-7; possibly TRBD2 for D (6 bases). CDR3 length equals 13 residues. The germline V gene encodes CDR1 SGHAT and CDR2 FQDESV (reference sequence). V lost 3 bases to trimming and J lost 6 bases, with 12 bases between them. Full variable domain (missing parts from reference TRBV11-1 and TRBJ2-7): EAEVAQSPRYKITEKSQAVAFWCDPISGHATLYWYRQILGQGPELLVQFQDESVVDDSQLPKDRFSAERLKGVDSTLKIQPAELGDSAMYLCASSFGEAGEQYFGPGTRLTVT.

This clone occurred a few times. The J gene is TRBJ1-1, the V gene TRBV9; D gene ambiguous. V lost 0 bases to trimming and J lost 5 bases, with 11 bases between them. The CDR3 consists of 14 residues. CDR1 is SGDLS and CDR2 is YYNGEE in the germline V gene. Here the CDR3 DNA reads TGTGCCAGCAGCGTAGTACTGGGGAGGACTGAAGCTTTCTTT. Residues: CASSVVLGRTEAFF.

V usage is TRBV5-1 and J usage is TRBJ2-1, with D hard to call. Germline V lookup: CDR1 SGHRS, CDR2 YFSETQ. The CDR3 loop spans 15 amino acids. Trimming left V 4 bases short and J 8 bases short, with 19 bases between. The CDR3 bases are TGCGCCAGCAGCCCCTACGGTAGTGAGGTCGATGAGCAGTTCTTC. The encoded protein is CASSPYGSEVDEQFF.

DNA for the CDR3: TGTGCCATCAGGGACAGCGAAAAGGGCAATCAGCCCCAGCATTTT. Its protein product is CAIRDSEKGNQPQHF. The chain is built from TRBV10-3 and TRBJ1-5, with D perhaps matching TRBD1 (6 bases). Between the trimmed V and J ends, which lost 6 bases and 2 bases, there was a span of 14 bases. This CDR3 region has 15 residues. Germline CDR1 reads ENHRY; CDR2 reads SYGVKD.

The chain uses TRBV2 and TRBJ1-6; a possible D gene is TRBD1 (6 bases). The CDR3 runs 15 residues. Germline values: CDR1 SNHLY, CDR2 FYNNEI. V was trimmed by 0 bases and J by 10 bases, leaving 13 bases between them. CDR3 DNA: TGTGCCAGCAGTGAAGCTCTCACAGGGCAATCACCCCTCCACTTT. Residues: CASSEALTGQSPLHF.

The chain combines TRBV19 with TRBJ1-1; D is unresolved. The CDR3 contains 16 residues. Germline V gene lookup returns CDR1 LNHDA and CDR2 SQIVND (reference sequence). V dropped 5 bases and J dropped 2 bases, with 18 bases sitting between them. The chain's CDR3 is CASSPLLGSGNTEAFF. The CDR3 DNA sequence: TGTGCCAGTAGTCCCCTCCTGGGGTCGGGAAACACTGAAGCTTTCTTT.

The V and J genes are TRBV19 and TRBJ2-7; D not certain. There are 12 residues in the CDR3. V was shortened by 4 bases and J by 5 bases, with 9 bases between the two germline ends. Germline V gene data show CDR1 as LNHDA and CDR2 as SQIVND (reference sequence). The CDR3 sequence is CASSSTLDEQYF. In DNA, the CDR3 is TGTGCCAGTAGTAGTACATTAGACGAGCAGTACTTC. The entire variable domain, with the rest obtained from reference TRBV19 and TRBJ2-7, is as follows: DGGITQSPKYLFRKEGQNVTLSCEQNLNHDAMYWYRQDPGQGLRLIYYSQIVNDFQKGDIAEGYSVSREKKESFPLTVTSAQKNPTAFYLCASSSTLDEQYFGPGTRLTVT.

The chain couples TRBV10-1 to TRBJ2-7, with D tentatively TRBD1 (5 bases). CDR1 and CDR2 (germline): WNHNN, SYGVQD (reference sequence). V was trimmed by 4 bases and J by 4 bases, leaving 11 bases between them. The CDR3 extends over 13 amino acids. The CDR3 loop reads CASSGQGVYEQYF. DNA for the CDR3: TGCGCCAGCAGTGGGCAGGGTGTTTACGAGCAGTACTTC.

The V gene is TRBV5-1, the J gene TRBJ1-4, with a tentative D call TRBD1 (6 bases). The germline V and J ends were trimmed by 0 bases and 6 bases, with 9 bases remaining between them. Looked up from germline, CDR1 is SGHRS and CDR2 is YFSETQ. The CDR3 covers 14 residues. CDR3 residues: CASSLEAGDEKLFF. The CDR3 nucleotides read TGCGCCAGCAGCTTGGAGGCAGGGGATGAAAAACTGTTTTTT.

The chain uses TRBV6-5 and TRBJ1-2; TRBD1 might be the D (6 bases). Per germline, CDR1 MNHEY and CDR2 SVGAGI. This CDR3 is built from 12 residues. Trimming stripped 8 bases from V and 8 bases from J, with 15 bases between. The CDR3 here is CASRSGAGGYTF. CDR3 DNA: TGTGCCAGCCGATCGGGGGCAGGGGGCTACACCTTC.

This chain connects TRBV6-1 to TRBJ1-1; no reliable D call. This CDR3 contains 13 residues. Between the trimmed V and J ends, which lost 4 bases and 5 bases, there was a span of 11 bases. The germline CDR1 and CDR2 sequences are MNHNS and SASEGT. The CDR3, as DNA: TGTGCCAGCAGTGTTTTGAGAGGGACTGAAGCTTTCTTT. As protein: CASSVLRGTEAFF.

The chain combines TRBV7-2 with TRBJ2-2; the match to TRBD1 covers 8 bases. CDR3 length: 16 amino acids. Germline-derived CDR1 and CDR2 are SGHTA and FQGNSA. V gave up 1 base and J gave up 5 bases; unmatched junction bases: 6. The CDR3 reads CASSLGPRGPTGELFF. CDR3 DNA sequence: TGTGCCAGCAGCTTAGGCCCCAGGGGGCCAACCGGGGAGCTGTTTTTT.

The rearrangement links TRBV5-6 to TRBJ1-3, with 7 positions matching TRBD1. V trimming: 0 bases; J trimming: 3 bases; junction bases outside the gene matches: 9. This CDR3 has 17 amino acids. The germline V gene has CDR1 SGHDT and CDR2 YYEEEE. CDR3 residues: CASSLAGTVISGNTIYF. The CDR3 DNA sequence: TGTGCCAGCAGCTTGGCCGGGACAGTAATAAGTGGAAACACCATATATTTT.

The CDR3 spells CASSLIWGEGLVQYF. The CDR3, as DNA: TGTGCCAGCAGCTTAATTTGGGGTGAGGGACTCGTTCAGTACTTC. V and J are TRBV7-2 and TRBJ2-4, with D perhaps matching TRBD2 (6 bases). Deletions cut 2 bases from V and 11 bases from J, with 19 bases between. CDR3 length: 15 amino acids. CDR1 and CDR2 (germline): SGHTA, FQGNSA.

This clone appeared a single time. This chain joins TRBV6-4 and TRBJ1-2; D not resolved. Deletions cut 5 bases from V and 8 bases from J, with 15 bases between. This CDR3 has 13 amino acids. CDR1 and CDR2 from the germline V gene are MRHNA and SNTAGT. The CDR3 coding sequence is TGTGCCAGCAGTATCGAGCCCAGCTACGGCTACACCTTC. This codes for CASSIEPSYGYTF.

The CDR3 DNA sequence: TGTGCCAGCAGTGAAGGAAAAGCAAACACCATATATTTT. Protein product: CASSEGKANTIYF. The rearrangement uses TRBV6-1 and TRBJ1-3, with D unclear. In germline, CDR1 is MNHNS, CDR2 SASEGT. The CDR3 covers 13 residues. Trimming cost V 1 base and J 6 bases, with 7 bases left between them.

The rearrangement joins TRBV7-9 to TRBJ2-2; TRBD2 might be the D (5 bases). CDR3 length equals 14 residues. Per the germline V gene, CDR1 is SEHNR and CDR2 is FQNEAQ (reference sequence). The V and J ends lost 1 base and 9 bases respectively, with 12 bases between them. CDR3 protein: CASSLGTGVRELFF. The CDR3 region has the DNA TGTGCCAGCAGCTTAGGTACCGGGGTGCGGGAGCTGTTTTTT.

The V call is TRBV15, the J call TRBJ1-2; TRBD1 might be the D (5 bases). Trimming took 4 bases from V and 2 from J, leaving 17 bases between them. The CDR3 spans 16 residues. Germline values: CDR1 LNHNV, CDR2 YYDKDF (reference sequence). CDR3 loop: CATSIIRQTSNYGYTF. The CDR3 region has the DNA TGTGCCACCAGCATTATTAGACAGACGTCGAACTATGGCTACACCTTC.